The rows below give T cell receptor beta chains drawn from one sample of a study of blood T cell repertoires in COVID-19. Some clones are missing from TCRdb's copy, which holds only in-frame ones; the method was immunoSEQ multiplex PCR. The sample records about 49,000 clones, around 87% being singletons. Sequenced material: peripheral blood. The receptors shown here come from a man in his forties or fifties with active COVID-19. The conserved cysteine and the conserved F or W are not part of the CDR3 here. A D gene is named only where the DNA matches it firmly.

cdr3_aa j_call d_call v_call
ASSLEGPAYEQY TRBJ2-7 . TRBV5-1
ASSLVAGSYNEQF TRBJ2-1 TRBD2 TRBV27
ASNAQRGAYNEQF TRBJ2-1 TRBD2 TRBV4-2
ASSPTGLAGNNEQF TRBJ2-1 TRBD2 TRBV7-2
ASSLDRGEYNEQF TRBJ2-1 TRBD1 TRBV6-5
ASSPMLGSQETQY TRBJ2-5 . TRBV19
ASSLGRAYEQY TRBJ2-7 . TRBV5-1
ASSFRDRGTGELF TRBJ2-2 TRBD1 TRBV11-2
ASSRRDREEQPQH TRBJ1-5 TRBD1 TRBV19
AWSGGVVEAF TRBJ1-1 . TRBV30
ASSLGWASGRAGGNEQF TRBJ2-1 TRBD2 TRBV7-9
ASSLGEFYGYT TRBJ1-2 . TRBV5-1
AISGGGTDTQY TRBJ2-3 . TRBV10-3
ASSLAGSLNEQF TRBJ2-1 TRBD2 TRBV11-2
ASSLNALNYGYT TRBJ1-2 . TRBV7-8
ASSVEVEYNEQF TRBJ2-1 . TRBV9
ASSIGQGGAGYEQF TRBJ2-1 . TRBV7-6
ASSLTSGSGTYNEQF TRBJ2-1 TRBD2 TRBV7-9
ASSERRQGTDTQY TRBJ2-3 . TRBV2
ASSCLGGLNEKLF TRBJ1-4 . TRBV11-3
ASSLGRGATEAF TRBJ1-1 . TRBV27
ASRGISTEAF TRBJ1-1 . TRBV5-1
ASSHSQYQETQY TRBJ2-5 . TRBV3-1/TRBV3-2
ASSTGDTLQETQY TRBJ2-5 . TRBV5-1
ASSPTRTGYNYGYT TRBJ1-2 TRBD1 TRBV11-2
ASSLGTDRGRSQH TRBJ1-5 TRBD1 TRBV28
ASSQDHSGRASNEQF TRBJ2-1 TRBD2 TRBV4-2
ASSQDRGNTGELF TRBJ2-2 . TRBV4-1
ASSPTDYGNTIY TRBJ1-3 . TRBV6-5
ASSQLQLRENTEAF TRBJ1-1 . TRBV3-1/TRBV3-2
ASRKGGSGNTIY TRBJ1-3 . TRBV27
ASSSNWREPSYEQY TRBJ2-7 TRBD2 TRBV6-4
ASSLGIDNQPQH TRBJ1-5 . TRBV5-4
AIGQPGTSGSTDTQY TRBJ2-3 TRBD2 TRBV10-3